Each of the 26 T cell receptor beta chains below was sequenced from the same sample in a study of blood T cell repertoires in COVID-19. Method: immunoSEQ multiplex PCR; TCRdb's copy keeps in-frame clones and lacks some. The table includes about 160,000 clones, approximately 79% detected once. Sequencing was carried out using peripheral blood. The receptors stem from a woman older than 75 with acute or convalescent COVID-19.

The V call is TRBV28, the J call TRBJ1-1; no firm D call. Trimming left V 2 bases short and J 10 bases short, with 11 bases between. The germline gives CDR1 MDHEN, CDR2 SYDVKM. The CDR3 extends over 12 amino acids. The CDR3 region is CASSLQVSTAFF. The DNA of the CDR3 is TGTGCCAGCAGTTTACAGGTTTCGACAGCTTTCTTT.

This clone was observed once. The rearrangement links TRBV27 to TRBJ1-4, with TRBD1 matching over 12 bases. Germline assignment: CDR1 MNHEY and CDR2 SMNVEV (reference sequence). V shed 6 bases, J shed 6 bases, and the junction held 8 bases outside the gene matches. This CDR3 is 16 amino acids long. The CDR3 protein is CASRPGTGGLYEKLFF. In DNA form, the CDR3 reads TGTGCCAGCAGGCCCGGGACAGGGGGCTTATATGAAAAACTGTTTTTT. Filled out from reference TRBV27 and TRBJ1-4, the complete variable domain reads EAQVTQNPRYLITVTGKKLTVTCSQNMNHEYMSWYRQDPGLGLRQIYYSMNVEVTDKGDVPEGYKVSRKEKRNFPLILESPSPNQTSLYFCASRPGTGGLYEKLFFGSGTQLSVL.

This chain uses TRBV12-3 or TRBV12-4 with TRBJ2-5; TRBD2 might be the D (6 bases). Trimming took 4 bases from V and 5 from J, leaving 11 bases between them. The CDR3 has 13 amino acids. The CDR3 is CASSSGGEETQYF. CDR3 bases: TGTGCCAGCAGTTCCGGGGGTGAGGAGACCCAGTACTTC.

The chain has TRBV7-2 and TRBJ1-6, with 10 bases aligning to TRBD1. CDR3 length equals 13 residues. The V gene end was trimmed by 3 bases and the J gene end by 13 bases; junction bases not matched to a gene: 3. CDR1 and CDR2 from the germline V gene are SGHTA and FQGNSA. CDR3 loop: CASSFRDRGPLHF. DNA for the CDR3: TGTGCCAGCAGCTTCCGGGACAGGGGCCCCCTCCACTTT.

This chain joins TRBV19 and TRBJ2-2; TRBD2 might be the D (6 bases). From germline, CDR1 is LNHDA and CDR2 SQIVND (reference sequence). Between the trimmed V and J ends, which lost 3 bases and 6 bases, there was a span of 8 bases. The CDR3 covers 13 residues. The CDR3 spells CASSMWGAGELFF. DNA of the CDR3: TGTGCCAGTAGTATGTGGGGGGCCGGGGAGCTGTTTTTT.

V and J are TRBV4-2 and TRBJ1-5; D unclear. Germline V gene data show CDR1 as LGHNA and CDR2 as YNFKEQ. V was clipped by 3 bases and J by 4 bases, with 16 bases between them. The CDR3 is 16 residues long. DNA of the CDR3: TGTGCCAGCAGCCAGGGAGTTGGAAGAGGTAATCAGCCCCAGCATTTT. Its protein is CASSQGVGRGNQPQHF.

This chain joins TRBV3-1 (or the pseudogene TRBV3-2) and TRBJ2-1, with D possibly TRBD2 on 6 matching bases. CDR1 and CDR2 (germline): LGHDT, YNNKEL (reference sequence). The V and J ends lost 3 bases and 4 bases respectively, with 7 bases between them. The CDR3 is made up of 13 amino acids. For the CDR3, the DNA is TGTGCCAGCAGCCAGGGACTTTACAATGAGCAGTTCTTC. It yields the protein CASSQGLYNEQFF.

This clone was seen only a few times. The J gene is TRBJ1-5, the V gene TRBV3-1 (or the pseudogene TRBV3-2), with D unresolved. Germline V gene data show CDR1 as LGHDT and CDR2 as YNNKEL (reference sequence). The V end was cut by 3 bases, the J end by 4 bases, with 10 bases between. The CDR3 length is 14 residues. The CDR3 DNA reads TGTGCCAGCAGCCATACCCGCGAAAATCAGCCCCAGCATTTT. Its protein product is CASSHTRENQPQHF.

The table lists this clone with a count of one. CDR3: CASSQYGKREKDTQYF. The CDR3 region has the DNA TGTGCCAGCAGCCAATATGGGAAGCGGGAGAAAGATACGCAGTATTTT. The chain employs TRBV3-1 (or the pseudogene TRBV3-2) and TRBJ2-3; TRBD2 matches 8 bases. The junction had 9 bases not matched to a gene; V was cut back by 2 bases and J by 5 bases. The CDR3 is 16 residues long. Germline assignment: CDR1 LGHDT and CDR2 YNNKEL (reference sequence).

This clone was recorded a few times. The V gene is TRBV7-6, the J gene TRBJ2-2; TRBD1 matches 7 bases. This CDR3 has 15 amino acids. Germline V gene data show CDR1 as SGHVS and CDR2 as FNYEAQ. V shed 5 bases, J shed 2 bases, and the junction held 5 bases outside the gene matches. CDR3 DNA sequence: TGTGCCAGCAGCCGGACAGGAATAAACACCGGGGAGCTGTTTTTT. Residues: CASSRTGINTGELFF. Filled out from reference TRBV7-6 and TRBJ2-2, the complete variable domain reads GAGVSQSPRYKVTKRGQDVALRCDPISGHVSLYWYRQALGQGPEFLTYFNYEAQQDKSGLPNDRFSAERPEGSISTLTIQRTEQRDSAMYRCASSRTGINTGELFFGEGSRLTVL.

The chain combines TRBV4-1 with TRBJ1-5; 8 bases fit TRBD1. Trimming took 4 bases from V and 4 from J; bases not matched to a gene: 6. The CDR3 runs 15 residues. CDR1 and CDR2 from the germline V gene are MGHRA and YSYEKL. CDR3 bases: TGCGCCAGCAGCCGAAACACAGGGGGGAATCAGCCCCAGCATTTT. Protein sequence: CASSRNTGGNQPQHF.

J is TRBJ2-1 and V is TRBV5-1; 8 nucleotides line up with TRBD2. CDR1 is SGHRS, CDR2 YFSETQ, per germline. This CDR3 contains 17 residues. The J segment lost 0 bases and the V segment lost 1 base, leaving 6 bases of the junction unmatched. CDR3 protein: CASSLYGTSSSYNEQFF. CDR3 nucleotides: TGCGCCAGCAGCTTGTATGGGACTAGTTCCTCCTACAATGAGCAGTTCTTC.

The V gene is TRBV5-5, the J gene TRBJ1-2, with TRBD1 identical over 9 bases. Per germline, CDR1 SGHKS and CDR2 YYEKEE (reference sequence). V gave up 2 bases and J gave up 6 bases; unmatched junction bases: 8. This CDR3 has 15 amino acids. CDR3 loop: CASSFKGQGTNGYTF. CDR3 DNA: TGTGCCAGCAGCTTCAAAGGACAGGGGACGAATGGCTACACCTTC.

The chain has TRBV7-2 and TRBJ2-1; 7 nucleotides line up with TRBD2. Germline V gene lookup returns CDR1 SGHTA and CDR2 FQGNSA. With 2 bases clipped from V and 6 bases from J, the junction kept 10 bases outside the gene matches. The CDR3 spans 16 residues. CDR3 sequence reads: CASSLSGRGIGNEQFF. Written as DNA, the CDR3 is TGTGCCAGCAGCTTAAGTGGGCGGGGGATCGGCAATGAGCAGTTCTTC.

The chain carries TRBV20-1 and TRBJ2-3; D gene uncertain. This CDR3 spans 13 amino acids. V shed 3 bases and J shed 0 bases, with 7 bases lying between them. From germline, CDR1 is DFQATT and CDR2 SNEGSKA (reference sequence). This CDR3 reads CSASLSSTDTQYF. As DNA, the CDR3 is TGCAGTGCTAGTTTGTCTAGCACAGATACGCAGTATTTT.

The chain uses TRBV4-1 and TRBJ2-1; 10 positions agree with TRBD2. CDR1 is MGHRA, CDR2 YSYEKL, per germline. V lost 1 base, J lost 9 bases, and 12 bases stayed unmatched. The CDR3 runs to 17 residues. CDR3 DNA sequence: TGCGCCAGCAGCCAAGGGAGGGAAGCGGGGGGGCCCGGTGAGCAGTTCTTC. Its protein product is CASSQGREAGGPGEQFF.

The chain combines TRBV28 with TRBJ1-1; TRBD1 might be the D (5 bases). Germline CDR1 MDHEN, CDR2 SYDVKM. The CDR3 is 14 amino acids. With 5 bases removed from V and 6 bases from J, the gap between germline ends came to 16 bases. The CDR3 sequence is CASSPHGGVAEAFF. The CDR3 bases are TGTGCCAGCAGTCCACATGGGGGGGTGGCTGAAGCTTTCTTT.

The chain is built from TRBV5-1 and TRBJ1-4; 10 bases agree with TRBD1. Germline CDR1 and CDR2: SGHRS and YFSETQ. J gave up 6 bases and V 0 bases, and 14 bases lay outside the gene matches. The CDR3 has 19 amino acids. CDR3 loop: CASSLEDRGTGAVDEKLFF. The CDR3 DNA follows: TGCGCCAGCAGCTTGGAGGACCGGGGGACAGGGGCAGTCGATGAAAAACTGTTTTTT.

This clone was seen more than once but under ten times. This chain connects TRBV5-1 to TRBJ2-7, with D maybe TRBD2 (6 bases). Trimming pared 1 base from V and 2 bases from J, leaving 19 bases between. The CDR3 contains 17 residues. Germline V gene lookup returns CDR1 SGHRS and CDR2 YFSETQ. The chain's CDR3 is CASSLFPGGTLTYEQYF. DNA for the CDR3: TGCGCCAGCAGCTTGTTCCCGGGCGGGACCCTTACCTACGAGCAGTACTTC. Variable domain in full (rest from reference TRBV5-1 and TRBJ2-7): KAGVTQTPRYLIKTRGQQVTLSCSPISGHRSVSWYQQTPGQGLQFLFEYFSETQRNKGNFPGRFSGRQFSNSRSEMNVSTLELGDSALYLCASSLFPGGTLTYEQYFGPGTRLTVT.

The chain uses TRBV3-1 (or the pseudogene TRBV3-2) and TRBJ1-5, with D unresolved. Between the trimmed V and J ends, which lost 3 bases and 5 bases, there was a span of 8 bases. CDR3 length equals 13 residues. In germline, CDR1 is LGHDT, CDR2 YNNKEL (reference sequence). CDR3 DNA sequence: TGTGCCAGCAGCCATCAAACAGATCAGCCCCAGCATTTT. This sequence encodes CASSHQTDQPQHF.

This clone has only a few counts. CDR3 coding DNA: TGTGCTAGTGGTTTGGAGAGCGAGTCACCCCTCCACTTT. This encodes CASGLESESPLHF. This rearrangement joins TRBV12-5 to TRBJ1-6; D is ambiguous. In germline, CDR1 is LGHNT, CDR2 FRNRAP. The CDR3 is 13 residues long. V was pared by 1 base and J by 10 bases, with 8 bases between.

The chain recombines TRBV5-8 with TRBJ2-3; TRBD2 agrees at 7 bases. Germline V gives CDR1 SGHTS, CDR2 YDEGEE. This CDR3 spans 15 amino acids. Trimming removed 3 bases from V and 2 bases from J; junction bases left unmatched: 6. In DNA form, the CDR3 reads TGTGCCAGCAGCTCCCGCGGGGGAATCACAGATACGCAGTATTTT. Its protein product is CASSSRGGITDTQYF.

The rearrangement joins TRBV28 to TRBJ1-3, with D unclear. Germline-derived CDR1 and CDR2 are MDHEN and SYDVKM. The CDR3 spans 14 residues. V lost 7 bases to trimming and J lost 0 bases, with 10 bases between them. The CDR3 here is CASTPRGSGNTIYF. Here the CDR3 DNA reads TGTGCCAGCACCCCCCGGGGCTCTGGAAACACCATATATTTT.

V gene TRBV4-1 combines with J gene TRBJ1-4, with a weak D call TRBD1 (5 bases). Germline V gives CDR1 MGHRA, CDR2 YSYEKL. Trimming left V 4 bases short and J 8 bases short, with 11 bases between. The CDR3 is 13 amino acids. The DNA of the CDR3 is TGCGCCAGCAGCCTACAGGTTGCGGAAAAACTGTTTTTT. It translates to CASSLQVAEKLFF.

The genes are TRBV5-1 and TRBJ2-3, with a tentative D call TRBD2 (5 bases). Trimming took off 2 bases at V and 4 bases at J, with 11 bases between the two ends. The CDR3 sequence is 14 residues long. Germline CDR1 is SGHRS and CDR2 is YFSETQ. CDR3 nucleotides: TGCGCCAGCAGCTTCCTAGGGAGCCCAGATACGCAGTATTTT. Amino acid sequence: CASSFLGSPDTQYF.

The count of this clone is one. The sample contains more than one DNA sequence encoding this CDR3. The gene calls are TRBV6-5 and TRBJ1-1; TRBD1 is a possible D gene (5 bases). Germline V lookup: CDR1 MNHEY, CDR2 SVGAGI. The germline V and J ends were trimmed by 2 bases and 1 base, with 8 bases remaining between them. The CDR3 is 14 amino acids. The CDR3 DNA reads as TGTGCCAGCAGTTACCTGCAGGGGAACACTGAAGCTTTCTTT. It yields the protein CASSYLQGNTEAFF.